These T cell receptor beta chains were read from a single sample in a study of blood T cell repertoires in COVID-19. The protocol was immunoSEQ multiplex PCR, while the TCRdb copy is restricted to in-frame clones and leaves out a portion. The sample yields 180,000 or so clones, around 76% seen once. The sequencing sample was made of peripheral blood. Receptors were obtained from a woman in her seventies with acute or convalescent COVID-19. The CDR3 runs from the conserved cysteine through the conserved F or W. The order of the fields is D gene, CDR3 length, V gene, J gene, clone size, CDR3 protein, CDR3 DNA. The D gene is left open where the match is weak. The size field is filled for only some rows; it gives once, few, many or a size class.

d_gene: NA
len: 14
v_gene: TRBV18
j_gene: TRBJ1-6
abundance: NA
CDR3aa: CASSPDRNNSPLHF
CDR3nt: TGTGCCAGCTCGCCAGACAGAAATAATTCACCCCTCCACTTT

d_gene: TRBD1
len: 14
v_gene: TRBV5-1
j_gene: TRBJ2-1
abundance: NA
CDR3aa: CASSWTGINNEQFF
CDR3nt: TGCGCCAGCAGCTGGACAGGGATTAACAATGAGCAGTTCTTC

d_gene: TRBD1
len: 15
v_gene: TRBV6-2/TRBV6-3
j_gene: TRBJ1-1
abundance: NA
CDR3aa: CASSDYTGGRSEAFF
CDR3nt: TGTGCCAGCAGCGATTATACAGGGGGCAGGTCTGAAGCTTTCTTT

d_gene: TRBD2
len: 17
v_gene: TRBV5-4
j_gene: TRBJ2-1
abundance: NA
CDR3aa: CASSPGLAGGMVDEQFF
CDR3nt: TGTGCCAGCAGCCCTGGACTAGCGGGGGGGATGGTAGATGAGCAGTTCTTC

d_gene: TRBD1
len: 15
v_gene: TRBV11-3
j_gene: TRBJ1-5
abundance: NA
CDR3aa: CARGVTGESSQPQHF
CDR3nt: TGTGCCAGGGGAGTCACAGGGGAGAGTAGTCAGCCCCAGCATTTT

d_gene: TRBD2
len: 19
v_gene: TRBV10-1
j_gene: TRBJ2-3
abundance: once
CDR3aa: CASRTDPGPLADRTDTQYF
CDR3nt: TGCGCCAGCAGGACCGACCCCGGGCCACTAGCGGACCGCACAGATACGCAGTATTTT

d_gene: TRBD1
len: 16
v_gene: TRBV15
j_gene: TRBJ1-1
abundance: NA
CDR3aa: CATNPDREGADTEAFF
CDR3nt: TGTGCCACCAACCCGGACAGGGAGGGAGCTGACACTGAAGCTTTCTTT

d_gene: NA
len: 11
v_gene: TRBV20-1
j_gene: TRBJ1-2
abundance: NA
CDR3aa: CSVREDYGYTF
CDR3nt: TGCAGTGTCAGGGAGGACTATGGCTACACCTTC

d_gene: NA
len: 15
v_gene: TRBV5-1
j_gene: TRBJ2-3
abundance: NA
CDR3aa: CASSLVGGMGDTQYF
CDR3nt: TGCGCCAGCAGCTTGGTTGGCGGGATGGGAGATACGCAGTATTTT

d_gene: TRBD1
len: 12
v_gene: TRBV6-2/TRBV6-3
j_gene: TRBJ2-1
abundance: NA
CDR3aa: CASSYLQGAEFF
CDR3nt: TGTGCCAGCAGTTACCTCCAGGGGGCTGAATTCTTC

d_gene: NA
len: 12
v_gene: TRBV7-9
j_gene: TRBJ1-1
abundance: NA
CDR3aa: CASSPAASEAFF
CDR3nt: TGTGCCAGCAGCCCCGCCGCCAGTGAAGCTTTCTTT

d_gene: TRBD1
len: 12
v_gene: TRBV30
j_gene: TRBJ1-2
abundance: NA
CDR3aa: CAWSQGDYGYTF
CDR3nt: TGTGCCTGGAGCCAGGGGGACTATGGCTACACCTTC

d_gene: TRBD2
len: 15
v_gene: TRBV7-9
j_gene: TRBJ2-1
abundance: NA
CDR3aa: CASSDGLAGNNEQFF
CDR3nt: TGTGCCAGCAGCGACGGACTAGCGGGAAACAATGAGCAGTTCTTC

d_gene: NA
len: 15
v_gene: TRBV7-8
j_gene: TRBJ2-1
abundance: NA
CDR3aa: CASSPIGGSYNEQFF
CDR3nt: TGTGCCAGCAGCCCCATCGGCGGTTCCTACAATGAGCAGTTCTTC

d_gene: NA
len: 15
v_gene: TRBV6-2/TRBV6-3
j_gene: TRBJ1-2
abundance: few
CDR3aa: CASSYSGLRNYGYTF
CDR3nt: TGTGCCAGCAGTTACTCGGGGCTTCGGAACTATGGCTACACCTTC

d_gene: TRBD1
len: 14
v_gene: TRBV7-8
j_gene: TRBJ1-5
abundance: NA
CDR3aa: CASSRQGTFQPQHF
CDR3nt: TGTGCCAGCAGCCGACAGGGAACTTTTCAGCCCCAGCATTTT

d_gene: NA
len: 13
v_gene: TRBV4-3
j_gene: TRBJ2-1
abundance: many
CDR3aa: CASSQEKYRTQFF
CDR3nt: TGCGCCAGCAGCCAAGAAAAGTACAGGACGCAGTTCTTC

d_gene: TRBD2
len: 15
v_gene: TRBV30
j_gene: TRBJ2-5
abundance: NA
CDR3aa: CAWSPGLAGGPTQYF
CDR3nt: TGTGCCTGGAGCCCCGGACTAGCGGGAGGGCCCACCCAGTACTTC

d_gene: NA
len: 15
v_gene: TRBV27
j_gene: TRBJ1-1
abundance: NA
CDR3aa: CASSMRIVGNTEAFF
CDR3nt: TGTGCCAGCAGTATGAGGATAGTAGGAAACACTGAAGCTTTCTTT

d_gene: NA
len: 13
v_gene: TRBV28
j_gene: TRBJ1-1
abundance: few
CDR3aa: CASSFGVGTEAFF
CDR3nt: TGTGCCAGCAGTTTCGGGGTCGGCACTGAAGCTTTCTTT

d_gene: NA
len: 16
v_gene: TRBV7-2
j_gene: TRBJ1-3
abundance: NA
CDR3aa: CASSLSSGATGNTIYF
CDR3nt: TGTGCCAGCAGCTTATCCTCAGGGGCGACTGGAAACACCATATATTTT

d_gene: NA
len: 16
v_gene: TRBV5-5
j_gene: TRBJ2-1
abundance: NA
CDR3aa: CASSLNYPSSYNEQFF
CDR3nt: TGTGCCAGCAGCTTAAACTACCCCAGCTCCTACAATGAGCAGTTCTTC

d_gene: NA
len: 14
v_gene: TRBV27
j_gene: TRBJ2-7
abundance: NA
CDR3aa: CASSRQRQSYEQYF
CDR3nt: TGTGCCAGCAGTCGGCAGAGGCAGTCCTACGAGCAGTACTTC

d_gene: NA
len: 14
v_gene: TRBV5-6
j_gene: TRBJ1-2
abundance: few
CDR3aa: CASSLEWRGYGYTF
CDR3nt: TGTGCCAGCAGCTTGGAGTGGAGGGGCTATGGCTACACCTTC

d_gene: TRBD1
len: 15
v_gene: TRBV5-1
j_gene: TRBJ2-2
abundance: NA
CDR3aa: CASSWTGANTGELFF
CDR3nt: TGCGCCAGCAGCTGGACAGGGGCGAACACCGGGGAGCTGTTTTTT

d_gene: NA
len: 14
v_gene: TRBV28
j_gene: TRBJ1-1
abundance: NA
CDR3aa: CASSLWAENTEAFF
CDR3nt: TGTGCCAGCAGTTTATGGGCGGAGAACACTGAAGCTTTCTTT

d_gene: TRBD2
len: 18
v_gene: TRBV13
j_gene: TRBJ2-1
abundance: NA
CDR3aa: CASSWGTSGRATYNEQFF
CDR3nt: TGTGCCAGCAGCTGGGGGACTAGCGGGAGGGCCACCTACAATGAGCAGTTCTTC

d_gene: TRBD2
len: 15
v_gene: TRBV7-2
j_gene: TRBJ2-2
abundance: few
CDR3aa: CASSFSGRGAGELFF
CDR3nt: TGTGCCAGCAGCTTTAGCGGGAGGGGGGCCGGGGAGCTGTTTTTT

d_gene: TRBD1
len: 13
v_gene: TRBV7-9
j_gene: TRBJ1-2
abundance: few
CDR3aa: CASSLYRGEVYTF
CDR3nt: TGTGCCAGCAGCCTATACAGGGGGGAGGTTTACACCTTC

d_gene: NA
len: 13
v_gene: TRBV5-5
j_gene: TRBJ2-7
abundance: NA
CDR3aa: CASGSGVPYEQYF
CDR3nt: TGTGCCAGCGGTAGCGGAGTTCCCTACGAGCAGTACTTC

d_gene: NA
len: 13
v_gene: TRBV18
j_gene: TRBJ2-7
abundance: NA
CDR3aa: CASSPRQDYEQYF
CDR3nt: TGTGCCAGCTCACCACGACAGGACTACGAGCAGTACTTC

d_gene: NA
len: 15
v_gene: TRBV5-4
j_gene: TRBJ1-4
abundance: NA
CDR3aa: CASSGGLTSNEKLFF
CDR3nt: TGTGCCAGCAGCGGAGGACTTACCTCTAATGAAAAACTGTTTTTT

d_gene: TRBD1
len: 16
v_gene: TRBV6-2/TRBV6-3
j_gene: TRBJ2-6
abundance: few
CDR3aa: CASSGQANSGANVLTF
CDR3nt: TGTGCCAGCAGCGGACAGGCCAACTCTGGGGCCAACGTCCTGACTTTC

d_gene: NA
len: 15
v_gene: TRBV30
j_gene: TRBJ2-1
abundance: many
CDR3aa: CAWSEGQLSYNEQFF
CDR3nt: TGTGCCTGGAGTGAGGGGCAGCTCTCCTACAATGAGCAGTTCTTC

d_gene: NA
len: 14
v_gene: TRBV10-1
j_gene: TRBJ1-4
abundance: NA
CDR3aa: CASSVRPENEKLFF
CDR3nt: TGCGCCAGCAGTGTCCGACCGGAGAATGAAAAACTGTTTTTT

d_gene: TRBD1
len: 16
v_gene: TRBV9
j_gene: TRBJ1-3
abundance: once
CDR3aa: CASSVDQGVSGNTIYF
CDR3nt: TGTGCCAGCAGCGTAGACCAGGGGGTATCTGGAAACACCATATATTTT

d_gene: NA
len: 14
v_gene: TRBV6-2/TRBV6-3
j_gene: TRBJ2-4
abundance: NA
CDR3aa: CASSYGGAKNIQYF
CDR3nt: TGTGCCAGCAGTTACGGGGGGGCCAAAAACATTCAGTACTTC

d_gene: NA
len: 16
v_gene: TRBV24-1
j_gene: TRBJ2-3
abundance: few
CDR3aa: CATSDFSGKVTDTQYF
CDR3nt: TGTGCCACCAGTGATTTTTCCGGGAAGGTAACAGATACGCAGTATTTT

d_gene: NA
len: 14
v_gene: TRBV19
j_gene: TRBJ1-2
abundance: NA
CDR3aa: CASSTQFPDFGYTF
CDR3nt: TGTGCCAGTAGTACGCAATTCCCAGACTTTGGCTACACCTTC

d_gene: NA
len: 15
v_gene: TRBV7-9
j_gene: TRBJ1-3
abundance: NA
CDR3aa: CASSTGPNSGNTIYF
CDR3nt: TGTGCCAGCAGTACAGGGCCTAACTCTGGAAACACCATATATTTT

d_gene: TRBD1
len: 18
v_gene: TRBV5-1
j_gene: TRBJ1-6
abundance: NA
CDR3aa: CASSLGTTGGGSNSPLHF
CDR3nt: TGCGCCAGCAGCTTGGGAACGACAGGGGGAGGAAGTAATTCACCCCTCCACTTT

d_gene: TRBD1
len: 14
v_gene: TRBV5-6
j_gene: TRBJ2-7
abundance: NA
CDR3aa: CASIGGQGFYEQYF
CDR3nt: TGTGCCAGCATCGGGGGACAGGGTTTCTACGAGCAGTACTTC